One sample yielded the 27 T cell receptor beta chains listed below, sequenced in a study of technical replicates of blood from four donors. Only in-frame clones appear in the TCRdb table, and some are missing; sequencing was by immunoSEQ multiplex PCR. This sample has approximately 75,000 clones; about nine tenths occur once, and the top ten carry 0.4% to 0.5%. Sequenced input: T cells isolated from PBMCs. These receptors were collected from a human donor in good health.

This clone was counted between two and nine times. This chain links TRBV18 with TRBJ2-2; D unclear. Deletions cut 1 base from V and 1 base from J, with 7 bases between. The CDR3 contains 15 residues. Germline CDR1 and CDR2: KGHSH and LQKENI. This chain's CDR3 is CASSPQPGNTGELFF. For the CDR3, the DNA is TGTGCCAGCTCACCACAACCAGGGAACACCGGGGAGCTGTTTTTT.

The gene calls are TRBV4-3 and TRBJ2-7; a weak D match, TRBD1 (5 bases). CDR3 length: 16 residues. Germline-derived CDR1 and CDR2 are LGHNA and YSLEER. Trimming removed 1 base from V and 3 bases from J, with 16 bases in between. The CDR3 nucleotides are TGCGCCAGCAGCCAAGTCTCGGACACCAGGTACTACGAGCAGTACTTC. Its translation: CASSQVSDTRYYEQYF.

J is TRBJ2-1 and V is TRBV30, with 12 positions matching TRBD2. The CDR3 covers 15 residues. Germline values: CDR1 GTSNPN, CDR2 SVGIG (reference sequence). V was pared by 2 bases and J by 9 bases, with 8 bases of the junction left unmatched. The CDR3 DNA reads as TGTGCCTGGAGTCCCAGACTAGCGGGAGCCTTTGAGCAGTTCTTC. This encodes CAWSPRLAGAFEQFF.

The rearrangement links TRBV19 to TRBJ1-4; the D gene is possibly TRBD1 (5 bases). Germline V gene data show CDR1 as LNHDA and CDR2 as SQIVND (reference sequence). The CDR3 runs to 12 residues. Trimming shortened V by 8 bases and J by 7 bases, and 11 bases separated the two germline ends. The CDR3, as DNA: TGTGCCAGTGTCAGTACAGGTGAAAAACTGTTTTTT. The encoded protein is CASVSTGEKLFF.

This chain's CDR3 is CASSLASQGHEQYF. The CDR3 DNA is TGTGCCAGCAGCTTGGCCTCGCAGGGCCACGAGCAGTACTTC. The chain joins TRBV5-5 to TRBJ2-7, with a tentative D call TRBD1 (5 bases). The germline gives CDR1 SGHKS, CDR2 YYEKEE (reference sequence). This CDR3 has 14 residues. The germline V and J ends were trimmed by 0 bases and 5 bases, with 12 bases remaining between them.

The gene calls are TRBV4-1 and TRBJ1-1; 8 nucleotides align to TRBD1. V dropped 3 bases and J dropped 7; count of bases not matched to a gene: 4. This CDR3 has 13 amino acids. From germline, CDR1 is MGHRA and CDR2 YSYEKL. DNA for the CDR3: TGCGCCAGCAGCCACGCCGACAGGGGTGAAGCTTTCTTT. Translating it yields CASSHADRGEAFF.

This clone was detected once. V usage is TRBV19 and J usage is TRBJ2-7, with 10 bases lining up with TRBD2. The germline gives CDR1 LNHDA, CDR2 SQIVND (reference sequence). The length of the CDR3 is 11 residues. Losses at the gene ends were 6 bases for V and 7 bases for J; bases not matched to a gene: 0. CDR3 coding DNA: TGTGCCAGTAGGGGACTAGCGGAGCAGTACTTC. Translation gives CASRGLAEQYF.

This clone has a handful of counts. V usage is TRBV21-1 and J usage is TRBJ2-1; TRBD2, as called in the table, went unchecked against the DNA. TRBV21-1 is a pseudogene segment. CDR3 length: 12 amino acids. The CDR3 coding sequence is TGTGCCAGCAGCGTATCCGGGGATGAGCAGTTCTTC. Translating it yields CASSVSGDEQFF.

The chain joins TRBV14 to TRBJ2-7; TRBD1 matches 9 bases. The germline CDR1 and CDR2 sequences are SGHDN and FVKESK. This CDR3 spans 11 amino acids. V lost 3 bases and J lost 10; bases outside the gene matches: 1. The DNA of the CDR3 is TGTGCCAGCAGCCAGGACAGGGGTCAGTACTTC. This codes for CASSQDRGQYF.

This chain links TRBV19 with TRBJ2-7; weak D call: TRBD1 (5 bases). The length of the CDR3 is 13 residues. V lost 3 bases, J lost 6 bases, and 12 bases lay in between. Germline V gives CDR1 LNHDA, CDR2 SQIVND (reference sequence). The CDR3 protein is CASSISTDPEQYF. The CDR3 DNA is TGTGCCAGTAGTATTTCGACAGACCCCGAGCAGTACTTC.

The chain combines TRBV5-1 with TRBJ1-1; 8 nucleotides match TRBD1. This CDR3 region has 16 residues. Trimming removed 4 bases from V and 1 base from J; junction bases left unmatched: 9. Germline CDR1 reads SGHRS; CDR2 reads YFSETQ. The CDR3: CASSLYYGTGNTEAFF. The CDR3 nucleotides read TGCGCCAGCAGCCTCTATTACGGGACAGGGAACACTGAAGCTTTCTTT.

The rearrangement joins TRBV6-6 to TRBJ1-5; 7 nucleotides line up with TRBD1. The CDR3 has 14 amino acids. Trimming took 2 bases from V and 9 from J; bases not matched to a gene: 7. The germline V gene has CDR1 MNHNY and CDR2 SVGAGI (reference sequence). CDR3 residues: CASSYGGQSGPQHF. The DNA for the CDR3 is TGTGCCAGCAGTTACGGGGGACAGTCTGGGCCCCAGCATTTT.

CDR3 loop: CASSPRQGANEQFF. The CDR3 bases are TGCGCCAGCAGCCCCCGACAGGGGGCGAATGAGCAGTTCTTC. The chain has TRBV4-1 and TRBJ2-1; 10 bases map to TRBD1. Germline V gene sequence: CDR1 MGHRA, CDR2 YSYEKL. V was clipped by 4 bases and J by 7 bases; unmatched bases: 4. The CDR3 spans 14 residues.

The CDR3 loop is CASSTLLRGRAEAFF. CDR3 nucleotides: TGTGCCAGTAGTACCCTGCTTAGGGGGAGGGCTGAAGCTTTCTTT. The chain combines TRBV19 with TRBJ1-1, with TRBD1 as a possible D gene (6 bases). The length of the CDR3 is 15 residues. Trimming took 4 bases from V and 6 from J, leaving 18 bases between them. The V gene's germline CDR1 is LNHDA and CDR2 SQIVND (reference sequence). Full variable domain (missing parts from reference TRBV19 and TRBJ1-1): DGGITQSPKYLFRKEGQNVTLSCEQNLNHDAMYWYRQDPGQGLRLIYYSQIVNDFQKGDIAEGYSVSREKKESFPLTVTSAQKNPTAFYLCASSTLLRGRAEAFFGQGTRLTVV.

The J gene is TRBJ1-5, the V gene TRBV6-6; TRBD1 aligns across 7 bases. The ends lost 7 bases at V and 0 bases at J; junction bases unmatched: 6. CDR3 size: 15 residues. Germline V gives CDR1 MNHNY, CDR2 SVGAGI (reference sequence). The CDR3 sequence is CASIYNRGSNQPQHF. CDR3 nucleotides: TGTGCCAGCATTTATAACAGGGGTAGCAATCAGCCCCAGCATTTT.

The CDR3 region is CASSFLEVTEAFF. The CDR3 region has the DNA TGTGCCAGCAGCTTTCTGGAGGTCACTGAAGCTTTCTTT. The V gene is TRBV7-9, the J gene TRBJ1-1; D is ambiguous. Germline loops: CDR1 SEHNR, CDR2 FQNEAQ (reference sequence). CDR3 length equals 13 residues. V lost 3 bases to trimming and J lost 4 bases, with 9 bases between them.

The chain has TRBV28 and TRBJ2-7; 9 bases map to TRBD2. The V gene's germline CDR1 is MDHEN and CDR2 SYDVKM. Losses at the gene ends were 7 bases for V and 3 bases for J; bases not matched to a gene: 13. The CDR3 totals 16 residues. This CDR3 is CASTQPGLALGYEQYF. The CDR3 coding sequence is TGTGCCAGCACCCAGCCGGGACTAGCTCTGGGCTACGAGCAGTACTTC.

The CDR3 region is CASSEQGAQETQYF. In nucleotides, the CDR3 is TGTGCCAGCAGTGAACAGGGGGCTCAAGAGACCCAGTACTTC. This chain uses TRBV6-5 with TRBJ2-5; 9 nucleotides line up with TRBD1. The V gene end was trimmed by 5 bases and the J gene end by 2 bases; junction bases not matched to a gene: 3. The CDR3 spans 14 residues. Germline V lookup: CDR1 MNHEY, CDR2 SVGAGI.

A single count supports this clone. This chain joins TRBV6-4 and TRBJ2-7; the match to TRBD2 covers 13 bases. Trimming took 2 bases from V and 4 from J; bases not matched to a gene: 8. The CDR3 is made up of 17 amino acids. Germline lookup yields CDR1 MRHNA and CDR2 SNTAGT. CDR3 DNA sequence: TGTGCCAGCAGTGACCGGACTAGCGGGAGATCGGCGTACGAGCAGTACTTC. This sequence encodes CASSDRTSGRSAYEQYF.

Here the CDR3 reads CASSLGRVEAFF. DNA for the CDR3: TGTGCCAGCAGCTTAGGTCGGGTAGAAGCTTTCTTT. The V and J genes are TRBV7-9 and TRBJ1-1; no firm D call. Germline CDR1 reads SEHNR; CDR2 reads FQNEAQ (reference sequence). Trimming took off 1 base at V and 8 bases at J, with 8 bases between the two ends. The CDR3 is 12 amino acids. Full variable domain (remainder filled in from reference TRBV7-9 and TRBJ1-1): DTGVSQNPRHKITKRGQNVTFRCDPISEHNRLYWYRQTLGQGPEFLTYFQNEAQLEKSRLLSDRFSAERPKGSFSTLEIQRTEQGDSAMYLCASSLGRVEAFFGQGTRLTVV.

This rearrangement joins TRBV14 to TRBJ2-7, with TRBD2 as a possible D gene (5 bases). In germline, CDR1 is SGHDN, CDR2 FVKESK. The germline V and J ends were trimmed by 0 bases and 5 bases, with 17 bases remaining between them. The CDR3 has 16 residues. As DNA, the CDR3 is TGTGCCAGCAGCCAAGATTGGTCAGTACGGGGAAACGAGCAGTACTTC. Translated, it gives CASSQDWSVRGNEQYF.

Only one count was recorded for this clone. The J gene is TRBJ2-7, the V gene TRBV30, with D perhaps matching TRBD1 (6 bases). Per the germline V gene, CDR1 is GTSNPN and CDR2 is SVGIG (reference sequence). Between the trimmed V and J ends, which lost 5 bases and 4 bases, there was a span of 15 bases. CDR3 size: 13 residues. DNA of the CDR3: TGTGCCTGGGTAGGACAGTTAACATACGAGCAGTACTTC. Its protein is CAWVGQLTYEQYF.

This chain links TRBV5-1 with TRBJ1-2, with D tentatively TRBD1 (6 bases). The CDR3 contains 17 residues. V lost 5 bases and J lost 0, with 20 bases in between. The germline V gene has CDR1 SGHRS and CDR2 YFSETQ. CDR3 sequence reads: CASSLGQTTAANYGYTF. The CDR3 DNA reads TGCGCCAGCAGTCTTGGACAGACCACCGCCGCTAACTATGGCTACACCTTC.

The chain uses TRBV28 and TRBJ1-4, with 8 bases lining up with TRBD1. The V and J ends lost 9 bases and 9 bases, in that order; junction bases with no gene match: 6. The CDR3 length is 12 residues. The germline gives CDR1 MDHEN, CDR2 SYDVKM. DNA for the CDR3: TGTGCCAGTATCGACAGGGGTCAAAAACTGTTTTTT. This sequence encodes CASIDRGQKLFF.

The chain joins TRBV5-6 to TRBJ1-1; D is possibly TRBD1 (5 bases). This CDR3 is 13 amino acids long. CDR1 and CDR2 (germline): SGHDT, YYEEEE. V was cut by 2 bases and J by 5 bases, with 10 bases left in between. CDR3: CASSLGRGTEAFF. The CDR3 coding sequence is TGTGCCAGCAGCTTAGGAAGGGGAACTGAAGCTTTCTTT. Together with reference TRBV5-6 and TRBJ1-1, the CDR3 gives the full variable domain: DAGVTQSPTHLIKTRGQQVTLRCSPKSGHDTVSWYQQALGQGPQFIFQYYEEEERQRGNFPDRFSGHQFPNYSSELNVNALLLGDSALYLCASSLGRGTEAFFGQGTRLTVV.

The gene calls are TRBV7-8 and TRBJ1-5, with D perhaps TRBD1 (5 bases). This CDR3 is 18 amino acids long. V was trimmed by 1 base and J by 4 bases, leaving 20 bases between them. Germline V gene lookup returns CDR1 SGHVS and CDR2 FQNEAQ. This CDR3 is CASSLGIGRDGRNQPQHF. The CDR3 DNA sequence: TGTGCCAGCAGCTTAGGGATCGGTAGGGACGGGAGAAATCAGCCCCAGCATTTT.

This rearrangement joins TRBV5-1 to TRBJ2-3; 8 positions match TRBD1. This CDR3 region has 15 residues. V lost 5 bases and J lost 6; bases outside the gene matches: 11. Germline CDR1 SGHRS, CDR2 YFSETQ. The CDR3 protein is CASRRQGTQYDTQYF. The DNA of the CDR3 is TGCGCCAGCAGGAGACAGGGGACCCAGTATGATACGCAGTATTTT.